This T cell receptor (beta chain) is from a study of blood T cell repertoires in COVID-19. Overall study: Collection of acute and convalescent COVID-19 samples took place in the United States, Italy and Spain. T cells, B-cell-depleted T cells, or PBMCs supplied cDNA or gDNA.

Per the authors' pipeline: Cell counts per sample came from amplifying reference gene primers. The assay was immunoSEQ multiplex PCR, and TCRdb's table has in-frame clones only and misses some. D and trimming come from the DNA, and the V and J calls and clone size come from that table. In the table there are approximately 150,000 clones, about 88% of which are singletons. The CDR3 is 12 amino acids. V trimming: 8 bases; J trimming: 4 bases; junction bases outside the gene matches: 7. CDR1 is SQVTM, CDR2 ANQGSEA, per germline. Sequences were obtained from peripheral blood. The source of this sequence is a man aged 50 or older who had recovered from COVID-19. The genes are TRBV29-1 and TRBJ1-1, with 7 bases identical to TRBD1. CDR3 DNA: TGCAGCTCAGCGACAGGGAGCACTGAAGCTTTCTTT. As protein: CSSATGSTEAFF.